This is a list of T cell receptor beta chains from one sample in a study of cytomegalovirus exposure and HLA in healthy donors. Only in-frame clones appear in the TCRdb table, and some are missing; sequencing was by immunoSEQ multiplex PCR. The sample shows about 190,000 clones, roughly 80% of them seen only once. Sequencing input: PBMCs. The source of these receptors is a young woman in good health and CMV-seronegative. Both conserved end residues are part of each CDR3. A D gene is named only where the DNA matches it firmly. Clone size is stated in some rows and not others, as once, few, many or a class when expanded.

CDR3aa | CDR3nt | abundance | j_gene | v_gene | d_gene | len
CASSQKGLAGASYEQYF | TGCGCCAGCAGCCAAAAGGGACTAGCGGGAGCCTCCTACGAGCAGTACTTC | few | TRBJ2-7 | TRBV4-3 | TRBD2 | 17
CASSQDSRGRTGELFF | TGCGCCAGCAGCCAAGACTCCAGGGGAAGGACCGGGGAGCTGTTTTTT | NA | TRBJ2-2 | TRBV4-3 | NA | 16
CASSGSPGLAYTGELFF | TGCGCCAGCAGCGGGTCCCCCGGACTAGCATATACCGGGGAGCTGTTTTTT | NA | TRBJ2-2 | TRBV5-1 | TRBD2 | 17
CASSHAAGSKETQYF | TGCGCCAGCAGCCATGCGGCGGGCAGCAAAGAGACCCAGTACTTC | NA | TRBJ2-5 | TRBV4-1 | NA | 15
CAISVEGNYGYTF | TGTGCCATCAGTGTGGAGGGAAACTATGGCTACACCTTC | NA | TRBJ1-2 | TRBV10-3 | NA | 13
CAITETQVDTEAFF | TGTGCCATCACGGAGACACAGGTTGACACTGAAGCTTTCTTT | once | TRBJ1-1 | TRBV10-3 | NA | 14
CASSGREHHEQYF | TGTGCCAGCAGTGGACGGGAGCATCACGAGCAGTACTTC | NA | TRBJ2-7 | TRBV28 | NA | 13
CASSQDSVGRGGQFF | TGCGCCAGCAGCCAAGACAGCGTAGGTCGCGGGGGGCAGTTCTTC | NA | TRBJ2-1 | TRBV4-3 | TRBD2 | 15
CASRGADRGGYTF | TGTGCCAGCAGAGGTGCTGACCGGGGTGGCTACACCTTC | NA | TRBJ1-2 | TRBV2 | NA | 13
CASSRAWEQYF | TGTGCCAGCAGCAGGGCTTGGGAGCAGTACTTC | NA | TRBJ2-7 | TRBV2 | NA | 11
CASSSGGYEQYF | TGTGCCAGCAGCTCCGGGGGTTACGAGCAGTACTTC | NA | TRBJ2-7 | TRBV11-2 | NA | 12
CASSPASVPTYEQYF | TGTGCCAGCAGTCCGGCTAGCGTACCGACCTACGAGCAGTACTTC | NA | TRBJ2-7 | TRBV28 | NA | 15
CASSESGGRALNEQFF | TGCGCCAGCAGTGAGTCGGGCGGGAGGGCCCTTAATGAGCAGTTCTTC | NA | TRBJ2-1 | TRBV10-2 | TRBD2 | 16
CSVRDYSNQPQHF | TGCAGCGTCCGAGACTATAGCAATCAGCCCCAGCATTTT | NA | TRBJ1-5 | TRBV29-1 | NA | 13
CASSLTTATFSGANVLTF | TGTGCCAGCAGCTTAACGACAGCGACGTTCTCTGGGGCCAACGTCCTGACTTTC | NA | TRBJ2-6 | TRBV5-4 | NA | 18
CASSVAGTGVTEAFF | TGTGCCAGCAGCGTCGCCGGGACAGGGGTTACTGAAGCTTTCTTT | NA | TRBJ1-1 | TRBV9 | TRBD1 | 15
CASSFSTGGGTEAFF | TGTGCCAGCAGTTTCTCGACAGGGGGTGGTACTGAAGCTTTCTTT | NA | TRBJ1-1 | TRBV27 | TRBD1 | 15
CAWRGTGGGEKLFF | TGTGCCTGGAGGGGGACAGGGGGAGGAGAAAAACTGTTTTTT | NA | TRBJ1-4 | TRBV30 | TRBD1 | 14
CASSLGVGRGSEAFF | TGTGCCAGCAGCTTAGGGGTCGGGAGGGGATCTGAAGCTTTCTTT | NA | TRBJ1-1 | TRBV11-2 | NA | 15
CASNRDRLMNTEAFF | TGTGCCAGCAACCGGGACAGACTCATGAACACTGAAGCTTTCTTT | NA | TRBJ1-1 | TRBV7-2 | TRBD1 | 15
CASRLSGRATDTQYF | TGCGCCAGCAGACTTAGCGGGAGGGCCACAGATACGCAGTATTTT | NA | TRBJ2-3 | TRBV4-1 | TRBD2 | 15
CASPNEKLFF | TGTGCCAGTCCGAATGAAAAACTGTTTTTT | NA | TRBJ1-4 | TRBV21-1 | NA | 10
CASHSGLAGANHNEQFF | TGTGCCAGCCATTCGGGACTAGCGGGAGCAAATCACAATGAGCAGTTCTTC | NA | TRBJ2-1 | TRBV9 | TRBD2 | 17
CASSKGGQMNTEAFF | TGTGCCAGCAGCAAGGGTGGACAAATGAACACTGAAGCTTTCTTT | NA | TRBJ1-1 | TRBV5-4 | NA | 15
CASSPTEGLFF | TGTGCCAGCAGCCCCACCGAGGGTCTGTTCTTC | NA | TRBJ2-1 | TRBV7-2 | NA | 11
CVQPPGPRNTEAFF | TGCGTCCAACCTCCGGGTCCACGGAACACTGAAGCTTTCTTT | NA | TRBJ1-1 | TRBV19 | NA | 14
CASSTTGLSNQPQHF | TGTGCCAGCAGCACGACAGGGTTGAGCAATCAGCCCCAGCATTTT | NA | TRBJ1-5 | TRBV28 | TRBD1 | 15
CASSLGGLRNEQFF | TGTGCCAGCAGTCTCGGAGGGTTACGGAATGAGCAGTTCTTC | NA | TRBJ2-1 | TRBV6-5 | NA | 14
CASSPSAYSNQPQHF | TGTGCCAGCAGCCCGAGCGCTTATAGCAATCAGCCCCAGCATTTT | NA | TRBJ1-5 | TRBV7-8 | NA | 15
CATSSPGGIHEQYF | TGTGCCACCAGCAGCCCGGGAGGGATCCACGAGCAGTACTTC | NA | TRBJ2-7 | TRBV15 | TRBD2 | 14
CASSYGGWGYTF | TGTGCCAGCAGTTACGGAGGGTGGGGCTACACCTTC | NA | TRBJ1-2 | TRBV6-6 | NA | 12
CASRPDRANTEAFF | TGTGCCAGCAGGCCAGACAGGGCTAACACTGAAGCTTTCTTT | few | TRBJ1-1 | TRBV6-5 | TRBD1 | 14
CASSYSPGQGEQYF | TGTGCCAGCAGTTACTCGCCCGGACAGGGAGAGCAGTACTTC | NA | TRBJ2-7 | TRBV6-5 | TRBD1 | 14
CSVKPNEKLFF | TGCAGCGTGAAGCCTAATGAAAAACTGTTTTTT | NA | TRBJ1-4 | TRBV29-1 | NA | 11
CASRLGAASTDTQYF | TGTGCCAGCAGACTAGGAGCGGCTAGCACAGATACGCAGTATTTT | NA | TRBJ2-3 | TRBV6-1 | NA | 15
CSALGQVGVTF | TGCAGTGCCCTGGGACAGGTCGGTGTCACCTTC | NA | TRBJ1-2 | TRBV20-1 | TRBD1 | 11
CAWSAGGNSPLHF | TGTGCCTGGAGTGCAGGGGGGAATTCACCCCTCCACTTT | once | TRBJ1-6 | TRBV30 | TRBD1 | 13
CASSLKRPEGTPQHF | TGTGCCAGCAGTTTAAAGCGGCCGGAGGGTACGCCCCAGCATTTT | NA | TRBJ1-5 | TRBV6-1 | NA | 15
CASSETGYNEQFF | TGTGCCAGCAGTGAGACAGGGTACAATGAGCAGTTCTTC | NA | TRBJ2-1 | TRBV6-6 | TRBD1 | 13
CATGQNNNEQFF | TGTGCCACGGGACAGAACAACAATGAGCAGTTCTTC | NA | TRBJ2-1 | TRBV27 | TRBD1 | 12
CASRMTSQQVSTEAFF | TGTGCCAGTAGAATGACCAGCCAACAGGTGAGCACTGAAGCTTTCTTT | NA | TRBJ1-1 | TRBV19 | NA | 16
CASSLERGYNEQFF | TGCGCCAGCAGCCTAGAGCGGGGGTACAATGAGCAGTTCTTC | NA | TRBJ2-1 | TRBV5-1 | TRBD2 | 14
CASGTHTDTQYF | TGTGCCAGTGGGACACACACAGATACGCAGTATTTT | once | TRBJ2-3 | TRBV28 | NA | 12
CASSPRTVYNEQFF | TGTGCCAGCAGCCCACGGACAGTCTACAATGAGCAGTTCTTC | NA | TRBJ2-1 | TRBV9 | NA | 14
CASSSRGPSTLHF | TGTGCCAGCAGTTCCAGGGGTCCTTCGACCCTCCACTTT | NA | TRBJ1-6 | TRBV27 | NA | 13
CASSLQTDIQYF | TGTGCCAGCAGCTTACAGACAGACATTCAGTACTTC | NA | TRBJ2-4 | TRBV7-9 | NA | 12
CSVSSGFSLSTDTQYF | TGCAGCGTAAGCTCGGGATTCAGTTTATCCACAGATACGCAGTATTTT | once | TRBJ2-3 | TRBV29-1 | NA | 16
CASSEVRRPQHF | TGTGCCAGCAGTGAAGTCAGGCGGCCCCAGCATTTT | NA | TRBJ1-5 | TRBV2 | NA | 12